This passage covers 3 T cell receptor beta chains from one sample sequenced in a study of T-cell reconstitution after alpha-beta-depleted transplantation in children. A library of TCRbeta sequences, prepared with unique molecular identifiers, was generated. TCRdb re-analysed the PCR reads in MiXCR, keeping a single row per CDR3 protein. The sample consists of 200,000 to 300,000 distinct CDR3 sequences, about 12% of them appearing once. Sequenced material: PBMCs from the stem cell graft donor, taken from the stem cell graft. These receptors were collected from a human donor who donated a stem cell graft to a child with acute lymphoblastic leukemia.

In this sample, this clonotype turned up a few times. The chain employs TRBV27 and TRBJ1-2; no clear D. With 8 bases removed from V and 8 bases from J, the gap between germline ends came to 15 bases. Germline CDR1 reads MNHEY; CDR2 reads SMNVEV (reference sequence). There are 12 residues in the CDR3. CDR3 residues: CASRSSALGYTF. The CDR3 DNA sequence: TGTGCCAGCCGTTCCAGTGCTTTGGGCTACACCTTC.

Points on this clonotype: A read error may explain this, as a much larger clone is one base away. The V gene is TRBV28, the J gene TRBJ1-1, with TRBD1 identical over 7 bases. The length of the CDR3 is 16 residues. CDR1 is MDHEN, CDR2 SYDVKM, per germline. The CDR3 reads CASSLRGTVLNIEAFF. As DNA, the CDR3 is TGTGCCAGCAGTTTAAGAGGGACAGTCTTGAACATTGAAGCTTTCTTT.

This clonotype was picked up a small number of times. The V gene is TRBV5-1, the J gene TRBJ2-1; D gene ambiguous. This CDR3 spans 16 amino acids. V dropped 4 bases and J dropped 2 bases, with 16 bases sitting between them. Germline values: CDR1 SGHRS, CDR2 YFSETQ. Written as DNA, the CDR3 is TGCGCCAGCAGCCCTGACGTACCTAGGGCCTACAATGAGCAGTTCTTC. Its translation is CASSPDVPRAYNEQFF.